This paragraph reports one T cell receptor (beta chain). This sample stems from a study of control samples from healthy donors and cancer patients. Repertoires were generated with immunoSEQ multiplex PCR, while TCRdb's copy carries only in-frame clones and drops some. The sample shows 200,000 or so clones, 90% to 95% of them seen only once. V trimming: 4 bases; J trimming: 3 bases; junction bases outside the gene matches: 6. This CDR3 contains 15 residues. CDR1 and CDR2 from the germline V gene are SGHRS and YFSETQ. The chain combines TRBV5-1 with TRBJ2-3; 9 nucleotides agree with TRBD1. Sequences were obtained from blood. The TCR sequence derives from a man in his forties or fifties in good health. CDR3 amino acids: CASSAPTGGTDTQYF. Written as DNA, the CDR3 is TGCGCCAGCAGCGCCCCGACAGGGGGGACAGATACGCAGTATTTT.